The clone carrying this T cell receptor beta chain was detected only a few times. The antigen remains unidentified. cDNA synthesis used the whole RNA isolate, giving expressed TCRB sequences. Libraries were prepared by immunoSEQ multiplex PCR; TCRdb keeps only in-frame clonotypes and omits some of them. The repertoire holds about 650,000 clones, with 9.5% to 15% as singletons. This record comes from a study of beta chain features in type 1 diabetes. Unmatched junction bases numbered 6, after V lost 11 bases and J lost 2 bases. Germline V lookup: CDR1 SGHAT, CDR2 FQNNGV. CDR3 length equals 13 residues. Overall study results and limits: Shorter TCRB CDR3s, moderately but significantly so, were found in Type 1 diabetes patients in all four CD4+ subsets. The question of HLA type influencing TCRB rearrangement was one that remained unresolved here.

CD45RO/CCR7/CD25/CD127/CD95/CD27 staining was used to isolate CD4+ naive, central memory, regulatory and stem cell-like memory cells by sorting. This sequence was found in a young man with type 1 diabetes. The sequenced sample was naive CD4+ T cells from blood. The chain couples TRBV11-2 to TRBJ2-3, with 8 bases fitting TRBD1. CDR3: CAATGGNTDTQYF. The DNA for the CDR3 is TGTGCCGCCACAGGGGGAAACACAGATACGCAGTATTTT.